This T cell receptor beta chain appears in the sequencing data of a study of CD8 T cells in ankylosing spondylitis. In the case of this clonotype: Its antigen is as yet unknown.

Construction of TCR beta libraries was performed using quantitative 5'-RACE with molecular barcodes. MiXCR was run by TCRdb on the 5' RACE reads, yielding one entry per CDR3 protein. The profile shows 200,000 to 300,000 distinct CDR3 sequences, roughly 25% of them singletons. Broader study findings: Blood of patients with ankylosing spondylitis appeared to be characterized by a TCR beta motif of eight or nine highly homologous variants. Disease-linked clones reportedly showed significant enrichment in matched ankylosing spondylitis synovial fluid. Disease-linked clones were found to be CD8+ and relatively rare in peripheral blood.

Trimming stripped 3 bases from V and 5 bases from J, with 23 bases between. Germline assignment: CDR1 DFQATT and CDR2 SNEGSKA (reference sequence). The CDR3 has 16 amino acids. V usage is TRBV20-1 and J usage is TRBJ2-7, with D possibly being TRBD1 or TRBD2 (5 bases each). The sequence was obtained from a male donor with ankylosing spondylitis or in good health (not recorded which). Sequenced material: blood, either unsorted or a sorted T cell fraction (not recorded which). CDR3 sequence (DNA): TGCAGTGCTAGCGGGGCTCCAATGACTCGAGAGGACGAGCAGTACTTC. Translated: CSASGAPMTREDEQYF.